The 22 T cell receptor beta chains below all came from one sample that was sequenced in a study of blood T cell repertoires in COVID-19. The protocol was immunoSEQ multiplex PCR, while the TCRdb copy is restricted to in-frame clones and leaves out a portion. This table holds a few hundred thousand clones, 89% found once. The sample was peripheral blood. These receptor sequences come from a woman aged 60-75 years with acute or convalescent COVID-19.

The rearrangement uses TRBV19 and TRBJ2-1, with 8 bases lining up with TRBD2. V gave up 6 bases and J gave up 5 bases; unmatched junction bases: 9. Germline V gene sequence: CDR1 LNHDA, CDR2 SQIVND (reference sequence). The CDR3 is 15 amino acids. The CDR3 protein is CASRRGSSGNNEQFF. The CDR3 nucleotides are TGTGCCAGTAGGAGAGGAAGTAGCGGGAACAATGAGCAGTTCTTC.

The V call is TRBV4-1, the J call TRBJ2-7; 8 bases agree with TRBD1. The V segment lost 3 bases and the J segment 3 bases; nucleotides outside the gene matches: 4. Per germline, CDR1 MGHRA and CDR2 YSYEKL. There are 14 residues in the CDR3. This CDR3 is CASSQPGGNYEQYF. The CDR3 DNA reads TGCGCCAGCAGCCAGCCAGGGGGCAACTACGAGCAGTACTTC.

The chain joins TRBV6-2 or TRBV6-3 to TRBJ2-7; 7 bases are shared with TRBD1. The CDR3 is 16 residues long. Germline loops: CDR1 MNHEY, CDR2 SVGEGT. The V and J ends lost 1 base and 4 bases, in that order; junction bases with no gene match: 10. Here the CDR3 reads CASSYFDRESLYEQYF. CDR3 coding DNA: TGTGCCAGCAGTTACTTCGACAGGGAAAGTCTTTACGAGCAGTACTTC.

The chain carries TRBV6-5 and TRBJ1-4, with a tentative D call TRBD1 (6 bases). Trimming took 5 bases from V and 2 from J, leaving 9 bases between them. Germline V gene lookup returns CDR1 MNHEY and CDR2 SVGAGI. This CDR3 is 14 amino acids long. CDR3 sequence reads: CASSNRVTNEKLFF. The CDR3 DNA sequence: TGTGCCAGCAGTAACAGGGTCACTAATGAAAAACTGTTTTTT.

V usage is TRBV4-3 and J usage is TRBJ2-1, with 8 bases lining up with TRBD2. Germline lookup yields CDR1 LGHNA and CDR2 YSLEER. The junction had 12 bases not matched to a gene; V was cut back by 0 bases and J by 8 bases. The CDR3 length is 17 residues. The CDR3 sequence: CASSQEAGAGVDDEQFF. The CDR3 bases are TGCGCCAGCAGCCAAGAAGCAGGAGCGGGAGTTGACGATGAGCAGTTCTTC.

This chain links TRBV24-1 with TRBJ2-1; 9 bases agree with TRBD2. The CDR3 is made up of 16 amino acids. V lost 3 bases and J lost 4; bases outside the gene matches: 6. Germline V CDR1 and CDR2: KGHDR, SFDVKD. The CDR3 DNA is TGTGCCACCAGTGATCAGCGGGAGGCCACGTACAATGAGCAGTTCTTC. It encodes CATSDQREATYNEQFF.

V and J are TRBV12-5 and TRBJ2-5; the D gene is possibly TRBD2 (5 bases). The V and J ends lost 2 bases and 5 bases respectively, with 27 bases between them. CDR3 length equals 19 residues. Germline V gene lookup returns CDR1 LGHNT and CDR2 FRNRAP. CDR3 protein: CASGLPPGLLILEAETQYF. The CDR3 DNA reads TGTGCTAGTGGTTTGCCACCCGGGCTCCTCATTTTGGAGGCGGAGACCCAGTACTTC.

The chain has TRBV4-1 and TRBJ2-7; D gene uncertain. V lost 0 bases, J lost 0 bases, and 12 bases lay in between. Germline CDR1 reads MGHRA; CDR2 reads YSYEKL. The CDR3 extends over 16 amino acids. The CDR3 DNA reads TGCGCCAGCAGCCAAGAGTTGGCACATGTCTCCTACGAGCAGTACTTC. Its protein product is CASSQELAHVSYEQYF.

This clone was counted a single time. The chain's CDR3 is CATSGTGGTYEQYF. The CDR3 coding sequence is TGTGCCACCTCTGGGACAGGGGGAACCTACGAGCAGTACTTC. The genes are TRBV24-1 and TRBJ2-7; 11 bases agree with TRBD1. The germline V gene has CDR1 KGHDR and CDR2 SFDVKD. V was pared by 9 bases and J by 2 bases, with 5 bases of the junction left unmatched. This CDR3 comprises 14 residues.

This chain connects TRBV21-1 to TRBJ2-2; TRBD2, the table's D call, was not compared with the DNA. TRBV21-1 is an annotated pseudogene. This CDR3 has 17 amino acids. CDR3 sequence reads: CASSNSGTSDHTGELFF. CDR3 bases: TGTGCCAGCAGCAATTCCGGGACTAGCGATCACACCGGGGAGCTGTTTTTT.

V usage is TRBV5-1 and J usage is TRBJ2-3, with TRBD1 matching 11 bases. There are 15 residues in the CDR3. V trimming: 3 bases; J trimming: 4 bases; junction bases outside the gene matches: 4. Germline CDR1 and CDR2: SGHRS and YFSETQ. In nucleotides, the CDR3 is TGCGCCAGCAGCTCGGGGGGACAGGGGGCAGATACGCAGTATTTT. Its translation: CASSSGGQGADTQYF. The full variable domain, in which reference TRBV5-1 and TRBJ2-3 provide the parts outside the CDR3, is KAGVTQTPRYLIKTRGQQVTLSCSPISGHRSVSWYQQTPGQGLQFLFEYFSETQRNKGNFPGRFSGRQFSNSRSEMNVSTLELGDSALYLCASSSGGQGADTQYFGPGTRLTVL.

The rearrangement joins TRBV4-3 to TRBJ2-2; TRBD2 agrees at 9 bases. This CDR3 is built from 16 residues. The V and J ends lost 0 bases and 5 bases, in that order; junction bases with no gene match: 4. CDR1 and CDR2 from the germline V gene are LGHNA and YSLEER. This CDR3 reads CASSQDVAGVTGELFF. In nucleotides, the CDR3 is TGCGCCAGCAGCCAAGATGTAGCGGGAGTTACCGGGGAGCTGTTTTTT.

The DNA for the CDR3 is TGTGCCAGCAGCCAGGGCCTACTAGCGGGAGTATGGGAGACCCAGTACTTC. Its translation: CASSQGLLAGVWETQYF. The chain joins TRBV14 to TRBJ2-5, with TRBD2 matching 11 bases. V gave up 3 bases and J gave up 5 bases; unmatched junction bases: 11. Germline V CDR1 and CDR2: SGHDN, FVKESK. This CDR3 is 17 amino acids long. The variable domain in full, with the rest retrieved from reference TRBV14 and TRBJ2-5, is EAGVTQFPSHSVIEKGQTVTLRCDPISGHDNLYWYRRVMGKEIKFLLHFVKESKQDESGMPNNRFLAERTGGTYSTLKVQPAELEDSGVYFCASSQGLLAGVWETQYFGPGTRLLVL.

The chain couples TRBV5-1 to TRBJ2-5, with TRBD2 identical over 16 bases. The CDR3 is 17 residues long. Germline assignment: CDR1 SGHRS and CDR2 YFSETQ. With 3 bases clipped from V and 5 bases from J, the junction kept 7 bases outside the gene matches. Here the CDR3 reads CASSSGTSGGAYETQYF. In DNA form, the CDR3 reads TGCGCCAGCAGCTCCGGGACTAGCGGGGGGGCCTATGAGACCCAGTACTTC.

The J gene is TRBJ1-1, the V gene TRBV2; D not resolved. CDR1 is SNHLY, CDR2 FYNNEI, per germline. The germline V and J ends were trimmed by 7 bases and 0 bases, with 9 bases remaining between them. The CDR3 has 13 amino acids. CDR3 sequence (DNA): TGTGCCAGCATGAACAGAATGAACACTGAAGCTTTCTTT. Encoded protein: CASMNRMNTEAFF.

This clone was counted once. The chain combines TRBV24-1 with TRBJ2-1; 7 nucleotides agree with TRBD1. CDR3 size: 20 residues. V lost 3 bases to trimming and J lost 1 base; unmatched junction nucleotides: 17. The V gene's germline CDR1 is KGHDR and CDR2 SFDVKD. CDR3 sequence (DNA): TGTGCCACCAGTGATCCGGGACAGACCTTTGGGGGAGTATCCTACAATGAGCAGTTCTTC. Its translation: CATSDPGQTFGGVSYNEQFF.

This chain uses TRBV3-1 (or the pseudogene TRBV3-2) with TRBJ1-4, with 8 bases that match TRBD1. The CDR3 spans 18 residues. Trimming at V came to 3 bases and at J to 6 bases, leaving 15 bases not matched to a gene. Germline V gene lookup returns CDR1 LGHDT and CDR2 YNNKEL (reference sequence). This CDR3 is CASSHDRIRTGKDEKLFF. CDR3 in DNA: TGTGCCAGCAGCCACGATAGGATACGGACAGGGAAAGATGAAAAACTGTTTTTT.

The CDR3 nucleotides read TGTGCCAGCAGCTTAGGGCTCGGCCAGGGGGCGAGAAATGAGCAGTTCTTC. Translated: CASSLGLGQGARNEQFF. The chain has TRBV11-3 and TRBJ2-1; 8 nucleotides match TRBD1. Germline V gene data show CDR1 as SGHNT and CDR2 as YENEEA. The CDR3 loop spans 17 amino acids. V lost 1 base, J lost 7 bases, and 12 bases stayed unmatched.

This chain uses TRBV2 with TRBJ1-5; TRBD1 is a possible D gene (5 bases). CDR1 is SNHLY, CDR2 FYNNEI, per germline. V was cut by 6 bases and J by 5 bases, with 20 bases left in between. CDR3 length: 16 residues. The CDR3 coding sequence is TGTGCCAGCAGCCCTACGGGGGGGACGAAATATCAGCCCCAGCATTTT. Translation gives CASSPTGGTKYQPQHF.

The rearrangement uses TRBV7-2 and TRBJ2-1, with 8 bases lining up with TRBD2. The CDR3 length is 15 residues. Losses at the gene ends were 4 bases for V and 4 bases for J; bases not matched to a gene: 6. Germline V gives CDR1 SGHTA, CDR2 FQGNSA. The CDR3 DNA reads TGTGCCAGCAGCTCCTTGACTAGCGCATACAATGAGCAGTTCTTC. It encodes CASSSLTSAYNEQFF.

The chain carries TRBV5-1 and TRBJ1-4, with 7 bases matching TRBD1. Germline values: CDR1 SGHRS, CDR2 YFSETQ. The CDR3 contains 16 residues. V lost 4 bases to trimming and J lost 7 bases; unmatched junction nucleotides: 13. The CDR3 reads CASSMQLGQGGEKLFF. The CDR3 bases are TGCGCCAGCAGCATGCAACTTGGGCAGGGGGGTGAAAAACTGTTTTTT.

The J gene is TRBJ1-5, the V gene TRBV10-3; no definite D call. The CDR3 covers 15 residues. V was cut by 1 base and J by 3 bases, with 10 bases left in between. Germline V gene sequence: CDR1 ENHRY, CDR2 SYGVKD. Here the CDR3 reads CAISELAGNNQPQHF. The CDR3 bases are TGTGCCATCAGTGAGTTGGCAGGTAACAATCAGCCCCAGCATTTT.